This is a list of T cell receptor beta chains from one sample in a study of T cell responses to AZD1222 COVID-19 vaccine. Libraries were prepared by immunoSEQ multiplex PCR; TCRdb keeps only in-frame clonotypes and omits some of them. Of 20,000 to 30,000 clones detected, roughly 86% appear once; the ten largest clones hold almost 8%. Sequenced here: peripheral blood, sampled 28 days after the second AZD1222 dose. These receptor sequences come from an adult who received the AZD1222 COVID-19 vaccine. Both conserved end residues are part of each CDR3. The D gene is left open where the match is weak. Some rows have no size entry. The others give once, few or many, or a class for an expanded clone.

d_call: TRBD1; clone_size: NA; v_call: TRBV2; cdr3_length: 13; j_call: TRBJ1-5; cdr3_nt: TGTGCCAGCAATCAGGGGGCCCTACAGCCCCAGCATTTT; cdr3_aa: CASNQGALQPQHF
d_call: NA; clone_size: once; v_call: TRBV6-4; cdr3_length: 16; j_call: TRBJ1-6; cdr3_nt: TGTGCCAGCAGGCAGGCCGGGGGCTCCTATAATTCACCCCTCCACTTT; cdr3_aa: CASRQAGGSYNSPLHF
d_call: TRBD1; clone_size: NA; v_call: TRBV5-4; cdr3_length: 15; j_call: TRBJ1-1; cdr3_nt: TGTGCCAGCAGCCCCGGGGGACAGGGGGGCACTGAAGCTTTCTTT; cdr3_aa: CASSPGGQGGTEAFF
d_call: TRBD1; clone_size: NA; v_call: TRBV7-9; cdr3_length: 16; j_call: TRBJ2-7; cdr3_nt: TGTGCCAGCAGCTTGGCACCGGGACAGGGGGTTTCCGAGCAGTACTTC; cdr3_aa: CASSLAPGQGVSEQYF
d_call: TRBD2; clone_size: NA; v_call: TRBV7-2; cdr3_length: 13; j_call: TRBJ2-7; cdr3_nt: TGTGCCAGCAGCTTCGGCGGGGGCTACGAGCAGTACTTC; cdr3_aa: CASSFGGGYEQYF
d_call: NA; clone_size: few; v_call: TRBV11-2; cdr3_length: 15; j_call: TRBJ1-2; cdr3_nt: TGTGCCAGCAGCCCCGCCGGCATTGCTAACTATGGCTACACCTTC; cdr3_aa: CASSPAGIANYGYTF
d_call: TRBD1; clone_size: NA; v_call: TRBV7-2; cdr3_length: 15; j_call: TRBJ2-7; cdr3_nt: TGTGCCAGCAGCAAAAGGGGGACAGGGAGTGACGAGCAGTACTTC; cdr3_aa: CASSKRGTGSDEQYF
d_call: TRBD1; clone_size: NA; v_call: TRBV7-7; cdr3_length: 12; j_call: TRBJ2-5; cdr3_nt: TGTGCCAGCGGGACAGACCAAGAGACCCAGTACTTC; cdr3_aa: CASGTDQETQYF
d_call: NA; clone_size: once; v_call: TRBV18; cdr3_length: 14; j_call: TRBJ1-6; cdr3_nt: TGTGCCAGCTCACCACCGGAGATGGGCTCACCCCTCCACTTT; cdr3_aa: CASSPPEMGSPLHF
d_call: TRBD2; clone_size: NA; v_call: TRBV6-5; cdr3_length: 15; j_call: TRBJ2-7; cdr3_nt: TGTGCCAGCAAAATAAGACTAGCGGGGGGCTACGAGCAGTACTTC; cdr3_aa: CASKIRLAGGYEQYF
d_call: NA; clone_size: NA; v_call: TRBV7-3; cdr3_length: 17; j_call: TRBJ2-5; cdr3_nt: TGTGCCAGCAGCCCAAATGGTGGTGGCAGGGGAGGCGAGACCCAGTACTTC; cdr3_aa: CASSPNGGGRGGETQYF
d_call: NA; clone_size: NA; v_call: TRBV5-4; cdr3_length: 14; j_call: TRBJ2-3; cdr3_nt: TGTGCCAGCAGCTTCGGGGGTAGCACAGATACGCAGTATTTT; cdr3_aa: CASSFGGSTDTQYF
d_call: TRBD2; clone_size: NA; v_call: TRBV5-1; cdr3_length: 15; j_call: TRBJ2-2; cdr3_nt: TGCGCCAGCGCGATGGCGGGAGTGGGCACCGGGGAGCTGTTTTTT; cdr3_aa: CASAMAGVGTGELFF
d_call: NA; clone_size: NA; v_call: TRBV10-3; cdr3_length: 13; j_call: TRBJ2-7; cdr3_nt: TGTGCCATCAGTGAGTCGGCACCACGATCGCAGTACTTC; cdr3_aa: CAISESAPRSQYF
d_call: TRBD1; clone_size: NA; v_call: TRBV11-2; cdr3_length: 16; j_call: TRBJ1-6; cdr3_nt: TGTGCCAGCAGCAGGCAACCGGGACAGAATAATTCACCCCTCCACTTT; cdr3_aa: CASSRQPGQNNSPLHF
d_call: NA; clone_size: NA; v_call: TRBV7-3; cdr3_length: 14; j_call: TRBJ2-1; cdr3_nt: TGTGCCAGCATGGAAAGCGGAAAGATAAATGAGCAGTTCTTC; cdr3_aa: CASMESGKINEQFF
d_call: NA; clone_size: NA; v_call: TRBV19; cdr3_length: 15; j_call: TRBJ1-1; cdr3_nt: TGTGCCAGTAGTATAGCCCAGACAGGGAACACTGAAGCTTTCTTT; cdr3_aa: CASSIAQTGNTEAFF
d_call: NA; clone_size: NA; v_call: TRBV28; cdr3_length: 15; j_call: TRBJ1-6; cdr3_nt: TGTGCCAGCGAAGACACGAGCTCCTATAATTCACCCCTCCACTTT; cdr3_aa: CASEDTSSYNSPLHF
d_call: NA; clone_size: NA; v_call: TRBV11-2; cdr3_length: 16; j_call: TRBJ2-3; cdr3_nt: TGTGCCAGCAGCTTAGGTGACCTACTATACACAGATACGCAGTATTTT; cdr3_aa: CASSLGDLLYTDTQYF
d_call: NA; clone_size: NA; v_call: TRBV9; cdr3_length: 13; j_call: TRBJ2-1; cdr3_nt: TGTGCCAGCAGCCTCGGGACTCACAATGAGCAGTTCTTC; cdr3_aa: CASSLGTHNEQFF
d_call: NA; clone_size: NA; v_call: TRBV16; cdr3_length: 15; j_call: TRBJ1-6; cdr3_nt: TGTGCCAGCAGCCAATCCCAGCAATATAATTCACCCCTCCACTTT; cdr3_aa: CASSQSQQYNSPLHF
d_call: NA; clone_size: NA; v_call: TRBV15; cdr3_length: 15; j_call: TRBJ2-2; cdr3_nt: TGTGCCACCAGCAGAGATAGAGTCTCCACCGGGGAGCTGTTTTTT; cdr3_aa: CATSRDRVSTGELFF
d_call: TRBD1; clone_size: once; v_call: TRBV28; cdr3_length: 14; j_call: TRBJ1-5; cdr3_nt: TGTGCCAGCAGTTTAGGGACAGGGGATCAGCCCCAGCATTTT; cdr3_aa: CASSLGTGDQPQHF